Listed below are T cell receptor beta chains from one sample, sequenced in a study of blood T cell repertoires in COVID-19. Some clones are missing from TCRdb's copy, which holds only in-frame ones; the method was immunoSEQ multiplex PCR. Of approximately 210,000 clones listed, 92% are singletons. The source material was peripheral blood. These receptors all stem from a young man with acute or convalescent COVID-19. CDR3s include the opening cysteine and the closing phenylalanine or tryptophan. A D gene is named only where the DNA matches it firmly. For some rows the clone size is stated as once, few or many, or as a class when expanded; others skip it.

TRBD2	NA	TRBV15	TRBJ2-1	CATSRDRVAGASEQFF	TGTGCCACCAGCAGAGATAGGGTAGCGGGAGCAAGTGAGCAGTTCTTC
TRBD2	NA	TRBV9	TRBJ2-5	CASSEGLGAYQETQYF	TGTGCCAGCAGCGAGGGACTAGGGGCGTACCAAGAGACCCAGTACTTC
TRBD1	NA	TRBV27	TRBJ1-6	CASRGESQGRGSPLHF	TGTGCCAGCAGAGGAGAATCACAGGGGCGAGGTTCACCCCTCCACTTT
TRBD2	NA	TRBV6-5	TRBJ2-5	CASVTSGSGETQYF	TGTGCCAGCGTGACTAGCGGGAGTGGGGAGACCCAGTACTTC
NA	few	TRBV5-1	TRBJ2-2	CASRSYSGKTNTGELFF	TGCGCCAGCCGCTCCTATTCGGGAAAAACGAACACCGGGGAGCTGTTTTTT
NA	NA	TRBV9	TRBJ1-3	CASSVGQRGRNTIYF	TGTGCCAGCAGCGTTGGACAGAGAGGCAGAAACACCATATATTTT
NA	NA	TRBV4-1	TRBJ1-1	CASSQRWSGEAFF	TGCGCCAGCAGCCAACGTTGGAGCGGCGAAGCTTTCTTT
TRBD1	NA	TRBV18	TRBJ1-5	CASGTGLEPQHF	TGTGCCAGCGGGACAGGGTTAGAGCCCCAGCATTTT
TRBD1	NA	TRBV4-1	TRBJ2-2	CASSPTGTANTGELFF	TGCGCCAGCAGCCCGACCGGGACAGCGAACACCGGGGAGCTGTTTTTT
TRBD1	NA	TRBV18	TRBJ1-5	CASSPLGQGTNVQPQHF	TGTGCCAGCTCACCACTTGGACAGGGGACTAATGTTCAGCCCCAGCATTTT
NA	NA	TRBV11-2	TRBJ2-7	CASSFRVRDYEQYF	TGTGCCAGCAGCTTCCGGGTAAGAGACTACGAGCAGTACTTC
TRBD2	NA	TRBV5-4	TRBJ2-1	CASSFRGGAPNEQFF	TGTGCCAGCAGCTTCCGCGGGGGGGCACCCAATGAGCAGTTCTTC
NA	NA	TRBV5-1	TRBJ2-5	CASSWRGQETQYF	TGCGCCAGCAGCTGGCGGGGACAAGAGACCCAGTACTTC
NA	NA	TRBV4-1	TRBJ2-3	CASSPLGASTDTQYF	TGCGCCAGCAGCCCCTTAGGGGCTAGCACAGATACGCAGTATTTT
TRBD2	NA	TRBV3-1/TRBV3-2	TRBJ2-1	CASSQVPRGANNEQFF	TGTGCCAGCAGCCAAGTACCGCGGGGGGCTAATAATGAGCAGTTCTTC
TRBD1	NA	TRBV5-8	TRBJ2-7	CASSRWTGGYEQYF	TGTGCCAGCAGCCGATGGACAGGGGGGTACGAGCAGTACTTC
NA	NA	TRBV5-4	TRBJ1-4	CASSGGTGVNEKLFF	TGTGCCAGCAGCGGAGGGACGGGGGTTAATGAAAAACTGTTTTTT
TRBD2	NA	TRBV3-1/TRBV3-2	TRBJ2-7	CASSNTFGGRRKTEQYF	TGTGCCAGCAGCAATACTTTCGGGGGGAGGAGGAAAACCGAGCAGTACTTC
NA	NA	TRBV5-1	TRBJ1-6	CASSLDGQGGNSPLHF	TGCGCCAGCAGCTTGGATGGGCAGGGCGGTAATTCACCCCTCCACTTT
NA	once	TRBV30	TRBJ2-3	CAWSLAASPWQGQYF	TGTGCCTGGAGTCTTGCAGCAAGCCCTTGGCAGGGGCAGTATTTT
NA	NA	TRBV5-1	TRBJ1-2	CASSLAGETGYGYTF	TGCGCCAGCAGCTTGGCGGGGGAAACTGGCTATGGCTACACCTTC
NA	NA	TRBV5-5	TRBJ1-5	CASSFYSNQPQHF	TGTGCCAGCAGCTTTTATAGCAATCAGCCCCAGCATTTT
TRBD1	NA	TRBV5-1	TRBJ2-2	CASSFQGETGELFF	TGCGCCAGCAGCTTTCAGGGGGAAACCGGGGAGCTGTTTTTT
TRBD2	NA	TRBV5-1	TRBJ2-3	CASSLTSGRAYF	TGCGCCAGCAGCCTCACTAGCGGGAGGGCGTATTTT
TRBD1	medium-sized	TRBV6-1	TRBJ2-7	CASSESGTGPYEQYF	TGTGCCAGCAGTGAATCCGGGACAGGGCCCTACGAGCAGTACTTC
TRBD1	NA	TRBV28	TRBJ2-7	CASSPYGTGGFYEQYF	TGTGCCAGCAGTCCATACGGGACAGGGGGCTTCTACGAGCAGTACTTC
TRBD2	NA	TRBV19	TRBJ2-5	CASSINSGVSQYF	TGTGCCAGTAGTATAAATAGCGGGGTGTCCCAGTACTTC
TRBD2	NA	TRBV4-2	TRBJ2-3	CASSQVHSGASDTQYF	TGTGCCAGCAGCCAAGTCCATAGCGGGGCTTCAGATACGCAGTATTTT
NA	NA	TRBV19	TRBJ1-1	CASREQAIPNTEAFF	TGTGCCAGTAGAGAACAGGCGATTCCGAACACTGAAGCTTTCTTT
NA	NA	TRBV6-5	TRBJ2-5	CASSRVRGKQETQYF	TGTGCCAGCAGCCGGGTTCGGGGAAAACAAGAGACCCAGTACTTC
TRBD1	NA	TRBV5-1	TRBJ2-7	CASSPNPAGGNEQYF	TGCGCCAGCAGCCCCAACCCGGCAGGGGGCAACGAGCAGTACTTC
NA	NA	TRBV29-1	TRBJ2-2	CSVASGPIRTGELFF	TGCAGCGTTGCCAGCGGCCCGATCCGTACCGGGGAGCTGTTTTTT
NA	NA	TRBV7-9	TRBJ1-4	CASSVDRHSEKLFF	TGTGCCAGCAGCGTGGACAGACATTCCGAAAAACTGTTTTTT
NA	NA	TRBV7-8	TRBJ2-2	CASSKTGFGTGELFF	TGTGCCAGCAGCAAAACCGGGTTCGGCACCGGGGAGCTGTTTTTT
NA	once	TRBV7-2	TRBJ1-2	CASSLFRGGDGYTF	TGTGCCAGCAGCTTATTCCGGGGTGGTGATGGCTACACCTTC
NA	NA	TRBV5-1	TRBJ1-1	CASSLAGAGAEAFF	TGCGCCAGCAGCTTAGCAGGGGCCGGGGCTGAAGCTTTCTTT
NA	NA	TRBV21-1	TRBJ1-5	CASGPAGQPQHF	TGTGCCAGCGGGCCCGCTGGTCAGCCCCAGCATTTT
TRBD2	NA	TRBV4-1	TRBJ2-1	CASRRAGTSAYNEQFF	TGCGCCAGCAGACGAGCCGGGACTAGCGCGTACAATGAGCAGTTCTTC
TRBD1	NA	TRBV29-1	TRBJ2-5	CSGAPGQGAETQYF	TGCAGCGGCGCACCGGGACAGGGGGCAGAGACCCAGTACTTC
NA	NA	TRBV20-1	TRBJ2-3	CSAPPADTQYF	TGCAGTGCCCCGCCGGCAGATACGCAGTATTTT
TRBD1	NA	TRBV2	TRBJ2-2	CASTWDSTNTGELFF	TGTGCCAGCACGTGGGACAGTACGAACACCGGGGAGCTGTTTTTT
TRBD2	NA	TRBV5-5	TRBJ2-3	CASSLGLAGGTDTQYF	TGTGCCAGCAGCTTGGGGCTAGCGGGGGGGACAGATACGCAGTATTTT
NA	NA	TRBV27	TRBJ1-2	CASSLLGSGYGYTF	TGTGCCAGCAGTTTATTGGGCTCAGGCTATGGCTACACCTTC
NA	NA	TRBV18	TRBJ2-2	CASSPRQEGHNTGELFF	TGTGCCAGCTCACCACGTCAGGAGGGCCATAACACCGGGGAGCTGTTTTTT
NA	NA	TRBV4-1	TRBJ1-3	CASSRQFSERTIYF	TGCGCCAGCAGTCGACAGTTCTCTGAACGCACCATATATTTT